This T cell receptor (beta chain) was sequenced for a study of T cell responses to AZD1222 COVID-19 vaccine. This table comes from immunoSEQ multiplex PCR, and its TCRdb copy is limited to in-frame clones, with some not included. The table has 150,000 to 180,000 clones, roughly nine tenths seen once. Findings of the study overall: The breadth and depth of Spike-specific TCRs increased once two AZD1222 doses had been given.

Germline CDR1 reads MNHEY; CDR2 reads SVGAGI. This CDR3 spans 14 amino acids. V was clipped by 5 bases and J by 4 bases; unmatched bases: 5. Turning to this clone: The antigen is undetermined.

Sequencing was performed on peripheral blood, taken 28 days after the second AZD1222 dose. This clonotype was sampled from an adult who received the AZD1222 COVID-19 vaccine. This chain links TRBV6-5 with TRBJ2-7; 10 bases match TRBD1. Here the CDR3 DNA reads TGTGCCAGCAGTAACCCGGGACAGGGGTACGAGCAGTACTTC. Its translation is CASSNPGQGYEQYF.